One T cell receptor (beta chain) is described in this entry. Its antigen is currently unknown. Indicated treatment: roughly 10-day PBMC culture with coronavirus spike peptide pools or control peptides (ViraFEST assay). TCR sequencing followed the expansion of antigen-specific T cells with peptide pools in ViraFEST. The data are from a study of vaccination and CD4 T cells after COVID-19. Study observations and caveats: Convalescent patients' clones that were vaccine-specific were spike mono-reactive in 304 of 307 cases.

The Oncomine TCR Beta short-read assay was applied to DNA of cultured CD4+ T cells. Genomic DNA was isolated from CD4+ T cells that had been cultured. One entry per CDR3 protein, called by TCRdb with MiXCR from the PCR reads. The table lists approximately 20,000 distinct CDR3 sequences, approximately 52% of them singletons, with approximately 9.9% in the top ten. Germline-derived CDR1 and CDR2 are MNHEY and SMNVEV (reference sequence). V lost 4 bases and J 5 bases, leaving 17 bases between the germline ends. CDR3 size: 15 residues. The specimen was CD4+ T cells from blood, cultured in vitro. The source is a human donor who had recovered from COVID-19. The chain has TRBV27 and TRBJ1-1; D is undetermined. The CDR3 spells CASSSKFTTDTEAFF. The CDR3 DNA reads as TGTGCCAGCAGTTCCAAATTCACCACAGATACTGAAGCTTTCTTT.